Below are 15 T cell receptor beta chains sequenced from a single sample in a study of T cell repertoires in cytomegalovirus infection (dated 2019 in TCRdb). The run used an Illumina HiSeq 1500. TCRdb took the public reads, trimmed them with fastp at Q25, ran MiXCR for clone calling and kept in-frame beta chains. Each entry is one CDR3 protein sequence, shown with its most common DNA and genes. In all, the sample holds some 230,000 distinct CDR3 sequences, and roughly 22% of those were seen once. The top ten hold 15% to 20% of the sample. Input material: CD8+ T cells from PBMCs. The source of these receptors is a human donor in good health (CMV status not recorded). Some clones in this sample may be carry-over from other donors' samples.

The rearrangement links TRBV28 to TRBJ1-3; D gene uncertain. CDR3 size: 13 residues. V dropped 5 bases and J dropped 7 bases, with 12 bases sitting between them. The germline V gene has CDR1 MDHEN and CDR2 SYDVKM. The CDR3 DNA reads TGTGCCAGCAGTCCCACTGGGTCCAACACCATATATTTT. Protein product: CASSPTGSNTIYF.

Many counts were recorded for this clonotype. The V gene is TRBV28, the J gene TRBJ1-4; TRBD1 is a possible D gene (5 bases). The length of the CDR3 is 16 residues. The V gene lost 5 bases and the J gene lost 5 bases, with 18 bases spanning the gap. The germline CDR1 and CDR2 sequences are MDHEN and SYDVKM. CDR3 sequence: CASSPAGTEGNEKLFF. Here the CDR3 DNA reads TGTGCCAGCAGTCCTGCCGGGACGGAGGGGAATGAAAAACTGTTTTTT.

This clonotype occurred many times. The rearrangement links TRBV20-1 to TRBJ2-7; unclear D gene. Deletions cut 6 bases from V and 2 bases from J, with 14 bases between. The CDR3 extends over 13 amino acids. CDR1 and CDR2 from the germline V gene are DFQATT and SNEGSKA (reference sequence). CDR3 residues: CSAKTARPYEQYF. CDR3 in DNA: TGCAGTGCCAAGACGGCGAGGCCCTACGAGCAGTACTTC.

This clonotype was counted many times. The CDR3, as DNA: TGTGCCAGCAGCTTGGGACAGGGACTGAACACTGAAGCTTTCTTT. Amino acids: CASSLGQGLNTEAFF. V and J are TRBV7-2 and TRBJ1-1; 9 bases are shared with TRBD1. Trimming at V came to 3 bases and at J to 0 bases, leaving 2 bases not matched to a gene. The CDR3 has 15 residues. Germline lookup yields CDR1 SGHTA and CDR2 FQGNSA.

This clonotype was recorded many times. The V gene is TRBV9, the J gene TRBJ2-2; no definite D call. Between the trimmed V and J ends, which lost 4 bases and 1 base, there was a span of 5 bases. The germline V gene has CDR1 SGDLS and CDR2 YYNGEE. This CDR3 region has 13 residues. Written as DNA, the CDR3 is TGTGCCAGCAGCCCTCAGAACACCGGGGAGCTGTTTTTT. Protein sequence: CASSPQNTGELFF.

This clonotype has ten or more counts. V gene TRBV7-2 combines with J gene TRBJ2-3; the D gene is possibly TRBD2 (6 bases). Germline V gene lookup returns CDR1 SGHTA and CDR2 FQGNSA. With 1 base removed from V and 2 bases from J, the gap between germline ends came to 16 bases. The CDR3 runs 17 residues. CDR3 DNA sequence: TGTGCCAGCAGCTTAGACCCCCTTCTAGCGCACACAGATACGCAGTATTTT. Protein: CASSLDPLLAHTDTQYF.

The sample holds a few counts of this clonotype. This chain uses TRBV6-5 with TRBJ2-1; no firm D call. The ends were cut back, 6 bases at V and 0 bases at J, with 12 bases in the middle. Germline assignment: CDR1 MNHEY and CDR2 SVGAGI. The CDR3 covers 15 residues. CDR3 in DNA: TGTGCCAGCAGCCCTTTCGAGAGCTCCTACAATGAGCAGTTCTTC. Protein sequence: CASSPFESSYNEQFF.

Comment on this clonotype: Relative to the germline gene, one junction end is altered; a read error may explain this. The chain has TRBV7-6 and TRBJ2-2, with D maybe TRBD1 (7 bases). The CDR3 consists of 17 residues. CDR1 and CDR2 (germline): SGHVS, FNYEAQ. The CDR3: CASSLGGGTANTGDLFF. The CDR3 region has the DNA TGTGCCAGCAGCTTAGGAGGAGGGACAGCAAACACCGGGGACCTGTTTTTT.

This clonotype occurred many times. The chain uses TRBV14 and TRBJ1-1; possible D gene TRBD1, 6 bases. The CDR3 totals 13 residues. V dropped 4 bases and J dropped 1 base, with 7 bases sitting between them. The germline V gene encodes CDR1 SGHDN and CDR2 FVKESK. In nucleotides, the CDR3 is TGTGCCAGCAGCCGAGGGGGGAACACTGAAGCTTTCTTT. Protein sequence: CASSRGGNTEAFF.

A note on this clonotype: The junction and the germline gene differ at one end; a read error may be behind it. The V call is TRBV11-2, the J call TRBJ2-3; D call uncertain. This CDR3 is built from 12 residues. From germline, CDR1 is SGHAT and CDR2 FQNNGV. CDR3 residues: CVSSRWTDTQYF. The CDR3 DNA reads TGTGTCAGCAGCCGGTGGACAGATACGCAGTATTTT.

In this sample, this clonotype turned up many times. J is TRBJ2-3 and V is TRBV7-6, with 10 nucleotides matching TRBD2. With 5 bases clipped from V and 6 bases from J, the junction kept 11 bases outside the gene matches. This CDR3 is 16 amino acids long. The germline gives CDR1 SGHVS, CDR2 FNYEAQ. DNA of the CDR3: TGTGCCAGCAGCACTACGAGCGGGGGGGCAGGGGATACGCAGTATTTT. Amino acids: CASSTTSGGAGDTQYF.

This chain connects TRBV10-3 to TRBJ2-3, with D possibly matching TRBD1 (5 bases). The CDR3 is 13 amino acids. V was trimmed by 6 bases and J by 4 bases, leaving 11 bases between them. In germline, CDR1 is ENHRY, CDR2 SYGVKD. The CDR3 reads CAIRQDEADTQYF. DNA of the CDR3: TGTGCCATCAGACAGGACGAGGCAGATACGCAGTATTTT.

This rearrangement joins TRBV12-3 or TRBV12-4 to TRBJ2-7, with 12 positions matching TRBD2. With 3 bases clipped from V and 10 bases from J, the junction kept 7 bases outside the gene matches. The CDR3 is made up of 14 amino acids. CDR3 protein: CASSFGSTSGGQYF. The CDR3 DNA is TGTGCCAGCAGTTTTGGGTCGACTAGCGGGGGACAGTACTTC.

This clonotype showed up just once. The V call is TRBV28, the J call TRBJ2-5; TRBD1 aligns across 9 bases. With 3 bases clipped from V and 5 bases from J, the junction kept 7 bases outside the gene matches. Germline lookup yields CDR1 MDHEN and CDR2 SYDVKM. CDR3 length: 15 amino acids. The CDR3 here is CASSLRTGVQETQYF. The CDR3 nucleotides read TGTGCCAGCAGTTTGAGGACAGGGGTTCAGGAGACCCAGTACTTC.

This clonotype has at least ten counts. The chain is built from TRBV6-5 and TRBJ2-7, with 9 bases identical to TRBD2. There are 16 residues in the CDR3. Germline values: CDR1 MNHEY, CDR2 SVGAGI. V shed 2 bases and J 1 base; nucleotides not matched to a gene: 6. In DNA, the CDR3 is TGTGCCAGCAGTTACGGGGCAGCGGGGGGATCCTACGAGCAGTACTTC. It encodes CASSYGAAGGSYEQYF.